Below, 10 T cell receptor beta chains from the same sample are listed, as sequenced in a study of blood T cell repertoires in COVID-19 (dated by TCRdb to the early 2020s). The method was the immunoSEQ multiplex PCR assay. The clones in this table, taken by TCRdb from immuneACCESS, are in-frame only. Not every clone is retained; where verified, under half of the shortfall comes from an unresolved V gene, and the cause of the rest is unknown. This sample is represented by over 200,000 clones; about 83% of them were singletons. Of the sample, 6.2% falls within the top ten clones. The specimen was peripheral blood. The receptors derive from a man aged 55 to 70 who had recovered from COVID-19.

J is TRBJ2-7 and V is TRBV7-6, with 11 bases aligning to TRBD1. With 2 bases clipped from V and 5 bases from J, the junction kept 5 bases outside the gene matches. The CDR3 sequence is 15 residues long. Germline V gene sequence: CDR1 SGHVS, CDR2 FNYEAQ. This CDR3 is CASSLSRDRGNEQYF. The CDR3 DNA reads as TGTGCCAGCAGCTTAAGTAGGGACAGGGGGAACGAGCAGTACTTC.

J is TRBJ2-5 and V is TRBV5-1; 7 nucleotides line up with TRBD1. Germline V gene lookup returns CDR1 SGHRS and CDR2 YFSETQ. The V gene end was trimmed by 2 bases and the J gene end by 5 bases; junction bases not matched to a gene: 9. The CDR3 length is 15 residues. The CDR3 nucleotides read TGCGCCAGCAGCTTTGGGTCAGGGGGAGAGGAGACCCAGTACTTC. Amino acids: CASSFGSGGEETQYF.

The chain has TRBV6-5 and TRBJ1-1; 8 bases line up with TRBD1. J gave up 8 bases and V 2 bases, and 1 base lay outside the gene matches. The CDR3 is 12 residues long. The germline gives CDR1 MNHEY, CDR2 SVGAGI. The DNA for the CDR3 is TGTGCCAGCAGTTACGGACAGGGAGAAGCTTTCTTT. Amino acid sequence: CASSYGQGEAFF.

This clone has more than one count but fewer than ten. The gene calls are TRBV19 and TRBJ1-3, with TRBD1 identical over 8 bases. Germline V gene sequence: CDR1 LNHDA, CDR2 SQIVND (reference sequence). CDR3 size: 15 residues. V shed 7 bases, J shed 4 bases, and the junction held 9 bases outside the gene matches. The CDR3 nucleotides read TGTGCCAGTACCGCGGACAGGGTGAGAGGAAACACCATATATTTT. Its translation is CASTADRVRGNTIYF.

Only one count was recorded for this clone. This chain uses TRBV19 with TRBJ1-4; D is unclear. This CDR3 has 15 amino acids. CDR1 is LNHDA and CDR2 is SQIVND in the germline V gene (reference sequence). The germline V and J ends were trimmed by 6 bases and 0 bases, with 11 bases remaining between them. The CDR3 protein is CASSLTSATNEKLFF. CDR3 DNA: TGTGCCAGTAGCCTGACATCTGCAACTAATGAAAAACTGTTTTTT.

The rearrangement uses TRBV7-8 and TRBJ2-3; 7 bases line up with TRBD2. V shed 4 bases, J shed 1 base, and the junction held 5 bases outside the gene matches. Germline V CDR1 and CDR2: SGHVS, FQNEAQ. The CDR3 loop spans 15 amino acids. The CDR3 DNA reads TGTGCCAGCAGCTCGGCTAGCGGACGCACAGATACGCAGTATTTT. This sequence encodes CASSSASGRTDTQYF.

This chain links TRBV5-4 with TRBJ1-1, with D possibly matching TRBD1 (5 bases). The length of the CDR3 is 13 residues. Germline V lookup: CDR1 SGHNT, CDR2 YYREEE (reference sequence). V was cut by 2 bases and J by 6 bases, with 11 bases left in between. The CDR3 region is CASSFAGIPEAFF. In DNA, the CDR3 is TGTGCCAGCAGCTTTGCAGGGATCCCTGAAGCTTTCTTT.

This clone showed up just a few times. The V gene is TRBV4-1, the J gene TRBJ2-7, with no clear D. Germline CDR1 and CDR2: MGHRA and YSYEKL. This CDR3 comprises 16 residues. V shed 0 bases and J shed 2 bases, with 14 bases lying between them. The CDR3: CASSQDGQASPYEQYF. As DNA, the CDR3 is TGCGCCAGCAGCCAAGATGGGCAAGCTTCGCCCTACGAGCAGTACTTC.

The gene calls are TRBV29-1 and TRBJ1-1; 8 bases are a match to TRBD1. The V gene's germline CDR1 is SQVTM and CDR2 ANQGSEA. CDR3 length: 15 residues. The ends lost 1 base at V and 5 bases at J; junction bases unmatched: 9. The CDR3 DNA sequence: TGCAGCGTTGAAGCGGCGCAGGGGGCGGGAACTGAAGCTTTCTTT. Translation: CSVEAAQGAGTEAFF.

The chain recombines TRBV6-1 with TRBJ1-5; no reliable D call. CDR1 and CDR2 from the germline V gene are MNHNS and SASEGT. V shed 5 bases and J shed 5 bases, with 13 bases lying between them. CDR3 size: 14 residues. The CDR3 sequence is CASSYRGRDQPQHF. CDR3 sequence (DNA): TGTGCCAGCAGTTATCGGGGAAGGGATCAGCCCCAGCATTTT.